This T cell receptor beta chain was sequenced in a study of blood T cell repertoires in COVID-19. Study-wide background: Sites across the United States, Italy and Spain contributed samples from acute and convalescent COVID-19.

This clone was seen a handful of times. Germline V gene sequence: CDR1 LNHDA, CDR2 SQIVND (reference sequence). Losses at the gene ends were 2 bases for V and 4 bases for J; bases not matched to a gene: 3. CDR3 size: 14 residues. This table comes from immunoSEQ multiplex PCR, and its TCRdb copy is limited to in-frame clones, with some not included. Of under 130,000 clones listed, 81% are singletons. Sequenced sample: peripheral blood. The chain employs TRBV19 and TRBJ1-1; TRBD1 matches 8 bases. This receptor was taken from a woman in her sixties or seventies with acute or convalescent COVID-19. The CDR3 here is CASSITGGGTEAFF. CDR3 bases: TGTGCCAGTAGTATAACAGGGGGAGGCACTGAAGCTTTCTTT.